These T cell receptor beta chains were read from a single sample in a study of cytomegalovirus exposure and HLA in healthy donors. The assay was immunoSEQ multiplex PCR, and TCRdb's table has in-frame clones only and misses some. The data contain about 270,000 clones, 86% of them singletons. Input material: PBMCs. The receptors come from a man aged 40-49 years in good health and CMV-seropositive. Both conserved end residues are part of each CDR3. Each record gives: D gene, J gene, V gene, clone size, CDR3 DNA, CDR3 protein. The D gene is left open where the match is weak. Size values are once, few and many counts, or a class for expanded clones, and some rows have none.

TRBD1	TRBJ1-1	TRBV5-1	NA	TGCGCCAGCAGCTTGGGGGACAGGGCGTACGATGAAGCTTTCTTT	CASSLGDRAYDEAFF
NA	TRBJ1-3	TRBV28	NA	TGTGCCAGCCATAGACAGTTCTCTGGAAACACCATATATTTT	CASHRQFSGNTIYF
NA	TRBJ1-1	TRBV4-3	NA	TGCGCCAGCAGCCAAGCACAGAACACTGAAGCTTTCTTT	CASSQAQNTEAFF
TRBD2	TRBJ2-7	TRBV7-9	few	TGTGCCAGCAGTGGGACTAGCGGTTCCTACGAGCAGTACTTC	CASSGTSGSYEQYF
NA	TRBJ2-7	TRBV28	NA	TGTGCCAGCGGTAGGAGCTCCTACGAGCAGTACTTC	CASGRSSYEQYF
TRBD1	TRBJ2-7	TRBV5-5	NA	TGTGCCAGCAGCTTGGGGACAGGGGGCATTTACGAGCAGTACTTC	CASSLGTGGIYEQYF
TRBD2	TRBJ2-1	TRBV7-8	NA	TGTGCCAGCAGCTTAGAGGGACTAGCGTCCAATGAGCAGTTCTTC	CASSLEGLASNEQFF
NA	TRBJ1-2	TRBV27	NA	TGTGCCAGCAGTTTTACAGGGAACTATGGCTACACCTTC	CASSFTGNYGYTF
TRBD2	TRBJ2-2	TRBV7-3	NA	TGTGCCAGCAGCCTCGGGACTAGCGGCCCCGGGGAGCTGTTTTTT	CASSLGTSGPGELFF
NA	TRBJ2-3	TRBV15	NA	TGTGCCACCAGCAGAGCCAGACAGAGCACAGATACGCAGTATTTT	CATSRARQSTDTQYF
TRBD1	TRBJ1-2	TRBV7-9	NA	TGTGCCAGCAGCTCGGCCGGGACAGGGGATGGCTACACCTTC	CASSSAGTGDGYTF
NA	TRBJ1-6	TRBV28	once	TGTGCCAGCAGTTTTTACAGAGTCGATTCACCCCTCCACTTT	CASSFYRVDSPLHF
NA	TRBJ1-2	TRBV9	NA	TGTGCCAGCAGCGTAAACGCGGTGAACTATGGCTACACCTTC	CASSVNAVNYGYTF
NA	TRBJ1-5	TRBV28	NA	TGTGCCAGCCGCGGCAGGGGTGGCAATCAGCCCCAGCATTTT	CASRGRGGNQPQHF
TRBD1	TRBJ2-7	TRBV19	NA	TGTGCCAGTAGTACGGGACAGTACTTCTCCTACGAGCAGTACTTC	CASSTGQYFSYEQYF
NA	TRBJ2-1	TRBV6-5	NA	TGTGCCAGCAGTTACGGCAGACAATACAATGAGCAGTTCTTC	CASSYGRQYNEQFF
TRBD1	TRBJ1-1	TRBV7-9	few	TGTGCCAGCAGCTTAACGGCAGGGGGGAACACTGAAGCTTTCTTT	CASSLTAGGNTEAFF
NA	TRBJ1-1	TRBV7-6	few	TGTGCCAGCAGCTTAGGTGGTAGTGGGGAGAAAGTGTCCACTGAAGCTTTCTTT	CASSLGGSGEKVSTEAFF
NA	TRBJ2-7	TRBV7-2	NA	TGTGCCAGCAGCCGGGAGAACGAGCAGTACTTC	CASSRENEQYF
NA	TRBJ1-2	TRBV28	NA	TGTGCCAGCAGCCGCTCCGGACAGAACTTATATGGCTACACCTTC	CASSRSGQNLYGYTF
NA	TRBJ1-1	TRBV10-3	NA	TGTGCCATCAGTGCACAGGGGAACACTGAAGCTTTCTTT	CAISAQGNTEAFF
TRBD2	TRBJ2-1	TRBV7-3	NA	TGTGCCAGCAGCTTAATAGGGACTAGCCCCGATGAGCAGTTCTTC	CASSLIGTSPDEQFF
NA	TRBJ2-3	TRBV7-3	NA	TGTGCCAGCAGCTCGGACTACACAGATACGCAGTATTTT	CASSSDYTDTQYF
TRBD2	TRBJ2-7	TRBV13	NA	TGTGCCAGCAGCACATTAAACGGACTAGCGGGAGGCCCCGAGCAGTACTTC	CASSTLNGLAGGPEQYF
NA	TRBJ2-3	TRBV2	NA	TGTGCCAGCGGGGGGGCGGTCCCGGCGGATACGCAGTATTTT	CASGGAVPADTQYF
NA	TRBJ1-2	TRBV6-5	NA	TGTGCCAGCAGAGTGGCAGGGCACTATGGCTACACCTTC	CASRVAGHYGYTF
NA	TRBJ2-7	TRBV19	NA	TGTGCCAGTAGTCGCCCCGGGACTGGTACCTACGAGCAGTACTTC	CASSRPGTGTYEQYF
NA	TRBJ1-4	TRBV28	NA	TGTGCCAGCGGGAATGCGGGCCCCAGTAATGAAAAACTGTTTTTT	CASGNAGPSNEKLFF
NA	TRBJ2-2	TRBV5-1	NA	TGCGCCAGCAGCCTGACCGGGACTCTCCAAGGCGGGGAGCTGTTTTTT	CASSLTGTLQGGELFF
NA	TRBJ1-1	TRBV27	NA	TGTGCCAGCAGGAATATGAGAAACACTGAAGCTTTCTTT	CASRNMRNTEAFF
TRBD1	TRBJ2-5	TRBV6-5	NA	TGTGCCAGCAGTTACCGGGACAGTCAAGAGACCCAGTACTTC	CASSYRDSQETQYF
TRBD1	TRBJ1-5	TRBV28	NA	TGTGCCAGCAGTGATGGACCGGGACAGGGGTCCTATAGCAATCAGCCCCAGCATTTT	CASSDGPGQGSYSNQPQHF
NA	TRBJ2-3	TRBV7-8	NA	TGTGCTGGGAGCGGTTCTAGCACAGATACGCAGTATTTT	CAGSGSSTDTQYF
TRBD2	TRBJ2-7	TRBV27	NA	TGTGCCAGCAGTTTATACGGCGGGAGTACTTACGAGCAGTACTTC	CASSLYGGSTYEQYF
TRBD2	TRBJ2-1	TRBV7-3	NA	TGTGCCAGCAGCTCTAGCGGGAGCTACAATGAGCAGTTCTTC	CASSSSGSYNEQFF
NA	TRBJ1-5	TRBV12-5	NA	TGTGCTAGTGCCATAGGGGCAGGGAATCAGCCCCAGCATTTT	CASAIGAGNQPQHF
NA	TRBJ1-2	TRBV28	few	TGTGCCAGCAGTTTTCGAGGCAATCCTATGGTTGGCTACACCTTC	CASSFRGNPMVGYTF
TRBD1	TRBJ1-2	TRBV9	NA	TGTGCCAGCAGCTCTGGCCGGGACAGGGCTAACTATGGCTACACCTTC	CASSSGRDRANYGYTF
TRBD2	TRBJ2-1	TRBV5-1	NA	TGCGCCAGCAGCCCGCGCGGGACTAGCGGGATATACAATGAGCAGTTCTTC	CASSPRGTSGIYNEQFF
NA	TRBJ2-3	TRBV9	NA	TGTGCCAGCAGCGTAGAAGAGGGAAATACGCAGTATTTT	CASSVEEGNTQYF
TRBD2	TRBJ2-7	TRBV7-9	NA	TGTGCCAGCAGCGGGCGACTAGCGGGAGTTGGCGAGCAGTACTTC	CASSGRLAGVGEQYF
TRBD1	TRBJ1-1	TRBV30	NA	TGTGCCTGGGGTGCAGGGGGCTTAGTAGCTTTCTTT	CAWGAGGLVAFF
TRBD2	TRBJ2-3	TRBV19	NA	TGTGCCAGTAGTAAGGGGCCCTCCGGGACTAGCGGGAGAGACAGGCGCACAGATACGCAGTATTTT	CASSKGPSGTSGRDRRTDTQYF